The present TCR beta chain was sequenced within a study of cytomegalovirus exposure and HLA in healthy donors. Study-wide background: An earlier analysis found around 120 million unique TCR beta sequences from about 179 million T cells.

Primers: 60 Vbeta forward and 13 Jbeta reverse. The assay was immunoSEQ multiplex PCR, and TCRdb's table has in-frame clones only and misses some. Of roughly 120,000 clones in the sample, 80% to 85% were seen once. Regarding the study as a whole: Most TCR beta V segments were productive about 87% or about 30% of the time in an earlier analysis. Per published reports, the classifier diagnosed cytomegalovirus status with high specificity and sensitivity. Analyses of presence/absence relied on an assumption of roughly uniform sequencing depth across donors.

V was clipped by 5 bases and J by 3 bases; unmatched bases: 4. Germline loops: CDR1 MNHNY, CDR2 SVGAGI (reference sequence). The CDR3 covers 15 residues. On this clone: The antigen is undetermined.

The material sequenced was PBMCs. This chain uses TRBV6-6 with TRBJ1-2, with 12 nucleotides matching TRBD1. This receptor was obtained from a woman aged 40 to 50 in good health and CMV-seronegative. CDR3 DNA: TGTGCCAGCAGTAGCGGGACAGGGGGCGACTATGGCTACACCTTC. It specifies CASSSGTGGDYGYTF.